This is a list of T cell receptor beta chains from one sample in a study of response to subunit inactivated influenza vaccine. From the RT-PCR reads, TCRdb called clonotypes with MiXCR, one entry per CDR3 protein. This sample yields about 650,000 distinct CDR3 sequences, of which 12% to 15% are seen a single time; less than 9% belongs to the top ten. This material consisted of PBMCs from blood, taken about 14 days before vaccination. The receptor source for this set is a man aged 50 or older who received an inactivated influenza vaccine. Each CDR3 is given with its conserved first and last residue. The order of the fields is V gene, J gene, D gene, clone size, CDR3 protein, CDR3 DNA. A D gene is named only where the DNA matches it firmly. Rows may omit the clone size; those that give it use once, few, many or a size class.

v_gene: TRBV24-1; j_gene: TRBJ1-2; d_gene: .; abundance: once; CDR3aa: CATSDQRLRGYTF; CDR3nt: TGTGCCACCAGTGACCAACGGCTCCGGGGCTACACCTTC
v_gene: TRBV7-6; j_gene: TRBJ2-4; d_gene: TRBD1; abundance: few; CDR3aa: CASSLGVAKTGVLTNIQYF; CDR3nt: TGTGCCAGCAGCTTAGGGGTAGCTAAGACAGGGGTTTTGACAAACATTCAGTACTTC
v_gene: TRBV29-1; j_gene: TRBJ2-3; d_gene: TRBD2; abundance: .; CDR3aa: CSVATTSESTDTQYF; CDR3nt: TGCAGCGTTGCCACGACTAGCGAAAGCACAGATACGCAGTATTTT
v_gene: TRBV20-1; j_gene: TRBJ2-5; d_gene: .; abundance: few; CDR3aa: CSAIETQYF; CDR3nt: TGCAGTGCTATTGAGACCCAGTACTTC
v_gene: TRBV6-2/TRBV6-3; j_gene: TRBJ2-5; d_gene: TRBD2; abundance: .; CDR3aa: CASSYLGLAGGPVRTQYF; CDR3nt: TGTGCCAGCAGTTACCTAGGACTAGCGGGAGGACCTGTTCGGACCCAGTACTTC
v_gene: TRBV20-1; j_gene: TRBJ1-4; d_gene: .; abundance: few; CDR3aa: CSARDMTVPNEKLFF; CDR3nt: TGCAGTGCTAGAGATATGACAGTTCCGAATGAAAAACTGTTTTTT
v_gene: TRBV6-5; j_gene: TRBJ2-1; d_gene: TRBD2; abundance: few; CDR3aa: CASSYGATSGSTRYGQFF; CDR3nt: TGTGCCAGCAGTTACGGAGCGACTAGCGGGAGCACGCGGTATGGGCAGTTCTTC
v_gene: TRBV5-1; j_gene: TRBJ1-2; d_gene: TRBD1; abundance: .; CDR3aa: CASSPGQAVYGYTF; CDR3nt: TGCGCCAGCAGCCCCGGACAGGCCGTCTATGGCTACACCTTC
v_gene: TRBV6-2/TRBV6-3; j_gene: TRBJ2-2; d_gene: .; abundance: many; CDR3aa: CASSPGPTGELFF; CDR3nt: TGTGCCAGCAGCCCGGGACCAACCGGGGAGCTGTTTTTT
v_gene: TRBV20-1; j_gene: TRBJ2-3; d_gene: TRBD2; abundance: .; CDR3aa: CSARPTSGSYTQYF; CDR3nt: TGCAGTGCTAGGCCGACTAGCGGGAGCTATACGCAGTATTTT
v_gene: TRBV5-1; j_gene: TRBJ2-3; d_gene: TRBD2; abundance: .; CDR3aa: CASSADPSGPSTDTQYF; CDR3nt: TGCGCCAGCAGCGCCGACCCTAGCGGTCCTAGCACAGATACGCAGTATTTT
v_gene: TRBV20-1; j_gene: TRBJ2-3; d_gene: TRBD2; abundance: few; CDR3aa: CSPEGASGDTQYF; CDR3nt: TGCAGCCCGGAGGGAGCTAGCGGAGATACGCAGTATTTT
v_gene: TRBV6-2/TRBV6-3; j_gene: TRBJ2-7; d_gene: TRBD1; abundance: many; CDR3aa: CASSYLGQGYEQYF; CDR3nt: TGTGCCAGCAGTTACTTGGGACAGGGCTACGAGCAGTACTTC
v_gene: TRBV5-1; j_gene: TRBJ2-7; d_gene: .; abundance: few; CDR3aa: CASSMGEALYEQYF; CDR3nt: TGCGCCAGCAGCATGGGCGAAGCTCTATACGAGCAGTACTTC
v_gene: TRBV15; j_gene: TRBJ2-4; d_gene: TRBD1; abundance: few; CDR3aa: CATSKEDRVAKNIQYF; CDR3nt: TGTGCCACCAGCAAAGAGGACAGGGTAGCCAAAAACATTCAGTACTTC
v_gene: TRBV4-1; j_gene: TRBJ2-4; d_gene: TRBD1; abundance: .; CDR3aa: CASSQGQGAIKNIQYF; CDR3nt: TGCGCCAGCAGCCAGGGACAGGGGGCTATCAAAAACATTCAGTACTTC
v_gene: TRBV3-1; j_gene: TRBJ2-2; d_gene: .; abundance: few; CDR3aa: CASSQVPGIGELFF; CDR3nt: TGTGCCAGCAGCCAAGTTCCAGGGATCGGGGAGCTGTTTTTT
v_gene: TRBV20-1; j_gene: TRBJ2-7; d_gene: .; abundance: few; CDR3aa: CSARAPTSSYEQYF; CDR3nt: TGCAGTGCTAGAGCCCCCACGAGCTCCTACGAGCAGTACTTC
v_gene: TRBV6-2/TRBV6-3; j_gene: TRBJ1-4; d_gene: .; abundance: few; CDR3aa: CASTTGATNEKLFF; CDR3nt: TGTGCCAGCACCACCGGGGCAACTAATGAAAAACTGTTTTTT
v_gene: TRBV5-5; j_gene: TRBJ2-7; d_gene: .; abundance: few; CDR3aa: CASSLIQSYEQYF; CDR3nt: TGTGCCAGCAGCTTGATACAGTCCTACGAGCAGTACTTC
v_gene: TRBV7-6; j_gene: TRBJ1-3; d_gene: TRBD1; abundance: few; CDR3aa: CASSQGQGGSGNTIYF; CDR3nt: TGTGCCAGCAGCCAGGGACAGGGGGGATCTGGAAACACCATATATTTT
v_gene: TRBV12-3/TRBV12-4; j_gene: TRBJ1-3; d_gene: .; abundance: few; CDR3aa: CASSPPTAPPGNTIYF; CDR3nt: TGTGCCAGCAGTCCACCAACAGCCCCGCCCGGAAACACCATATATTTT
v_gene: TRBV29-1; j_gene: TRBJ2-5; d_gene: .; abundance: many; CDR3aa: CSVGASMFETQYF; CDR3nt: TGCAGCGTTGGGGCCAGTATGTTCGAGACCCAGTACTTC
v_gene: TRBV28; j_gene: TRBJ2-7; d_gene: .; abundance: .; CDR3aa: CATDFLDAYEQYF; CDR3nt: TGTGCCACCGACTTCTTAGACGCCTACGAGCAGTACTTC
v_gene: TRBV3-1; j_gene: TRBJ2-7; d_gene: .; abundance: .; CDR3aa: CASSQTTSAYEQYF; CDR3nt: TGTGCCAGCAGCCAGACGACAAGCGCCTACGAGCAGTACTTC
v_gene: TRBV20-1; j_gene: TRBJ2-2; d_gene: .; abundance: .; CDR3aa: CSAPPPLGTGELFF; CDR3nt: TGCAGTGCTCCCCCCCCTCTGGGAACCGGGGAGCTGTTTTTT
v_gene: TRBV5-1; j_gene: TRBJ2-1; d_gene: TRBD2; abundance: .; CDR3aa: CASSLVASGGYNEQFF; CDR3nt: TGCGCCAGCAGCTTGGTGGCTAGCGGGGGTTACAATGAGCAGTTCTTC
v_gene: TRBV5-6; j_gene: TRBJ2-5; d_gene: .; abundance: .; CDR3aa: CASSLVDRGETQYF; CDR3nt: TGTGCCAGCAGCTTGGTGGACAGAGGGGAGACCCAGTACTTC
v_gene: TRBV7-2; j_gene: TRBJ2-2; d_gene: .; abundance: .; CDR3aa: CASSPLINTGELFF; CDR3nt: TGTGCCAGCAGCCCTCTCATTAACACCGGGGAGCTGTTTTTT
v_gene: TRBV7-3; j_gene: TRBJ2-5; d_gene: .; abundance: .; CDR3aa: CASSLILGETQYF; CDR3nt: TGTGCCAGCAGCCTGATTCTTGGGGAGACCCAGTACTTC
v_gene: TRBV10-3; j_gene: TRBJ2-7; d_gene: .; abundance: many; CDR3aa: CAIAEGNEQYF; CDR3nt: TGTGCCATCGCCGAGGGGAACGAGCAGTACTTC
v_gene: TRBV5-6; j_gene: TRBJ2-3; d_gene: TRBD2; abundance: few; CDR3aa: CASTVLGGLAGGYTQYF; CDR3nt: TGTGCCAGCACCGTCCTTGGGGGACTAGCGGGGGGGTATACGCAGTATTTT
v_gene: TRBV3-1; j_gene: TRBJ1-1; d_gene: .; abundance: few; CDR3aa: CASSRSGTQPIEAFF; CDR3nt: TGTGCCAGCAGCCGGTCCGGGACCCAACCCATTGAAGCTTTCTTT